The 27 T cell receptor beta chains below all came from one sample that was sequenced in a study of T cell repertoires in cytomegalovirus infection. A single record per CDR3 protein comes from TCRdb applying MiXCR to the reads. The data contain some 150,000 distinct CDR3 sequences, about 6% of them seen just once; the ten biggest clones take up 18%. The source material was PBMCs. These receptors came from a human donor in good health (CMV status not recorded). Some clones in this sample may be carry-over from other donors' samples.

A single count supports this clonotype. This may be a read error: a much more frequent sequence differs by one nucleotide. The CDR3 spells CSVKVSAETGNSPLHF. For the CDR3, the DNA is TGCAGCGTCAAAGTTTCCGCCGAGACAGGGAATTCACCCCTCCACTTT. This chain links TRBV29-1 with TRBJ1-6, with 7 bases that match TRBD1. Germline loops: CDR1 SQVTM, CDR2 ANQGSEA. This CDR3 has 16 residues. Trimming at V came to 6 bases and at J to 7 bases, leaving 15 bases not matched to a gene.

This clonotype was detected ten times or more. This chain links TRBV12-5 with TRBJ2-3, with TRBD2 matching over 11 bases. Per the germline V gene, CDR1 is LGHNT and CDR2 is FRNRAP. The CDR3 sequence is 14 residues long. The V segment lost 4 bases and the J segment 4 bases; nucleotides outside the gene matches: 1. The CDR3, as DNA: TGTGCTAGTGGTTCGGGACTAGCGGCAGATACGCAGTATTTT. Amino acids: CASGSGLAADTQYF.

This clonotype was recorded a few times. This chain connects TRBV29-1 to TRBJ1-2, with D possibly being TRBD1 (5 bases). The germline gives CDR1 SQVTM, CDR2 ANQGSEA. The CDR3 covers 14 residues. The ends were cut back, 3 bases at V and 6 bases at J, with 17 bases in the middle. The CDR3 is CSVDPDSRLHGYTF. The CDR3 DNA reads TGCAGCGTTGACCCCGACAGCCGGCTGCATGGCTACACCTTC.

At least ten counts were recorded for this clonotype. The V call is TRBV4-3, the J call TRBJ1-2; a weak D match, TRBD1 (5 bases). The V and J ends lost 4 bases and 4 bases respectively, with 16 bases between them. The CDR3 is made up of 15 amino acids. Germline CDR1 LGHNA, CDR2 YSLEER. The CDR3 sequence is CASSPSRDSGYGYTF. The CDR3 DNA follows: TGCGCCAGCAGCCCCTCGCGCGACAGCGGCTATGGCTACACCTTC.

This clonotype was recorded at least ten times. The chain links TRBV20-1 to TRBJ2-3; TRBD2 agrees at 13 bases. Germline V gives CDR1 DFQATT, CDR2 SNEGSKA (reference sequence). This CDR3 is built from 14 residues. After removal of 7 bases from V and 2 bases from J, the junction contained 3 bases not matched to a gene. The CDR3 nucleotides are TGCAGTGTCACTAGCGGGGGGGACACAGATACGCAGTATTTT. Its protein is CSVTSGGDTDTQYF.

This clonotype was picked up many times. The chain is built from TRBV6-6 and TRBJ2-1, with 11 nucleotides matching TRBD1. Trimming took 5 bases from V and 6 from J; bases not matched to a gene: 6. CDR3 length: 15 residues. Germline V gene lookup returns CDR1 MNHNY and CDR2 SVGAGI (reference sequence). The CDR3 loop is CASSSWGQGGNEQFF. The CDR3 region has the DNA TGTGCCAGCAGTAGCTGGGGACAGGGGGGCAATGAGCAGTTCTTC.

This clonotype was found many times. The chain recombines TRBV5-6 with TRBJ2-5; 9 bases match TRBD1. V shed 4 bases and J 2 bases; nucleotides not matched to a gene: 9. CDR1 SGHDT and CDR2 YYEEEE come from the germline V gene. The length of the CDR3 is 16 residues. The CDR3 loop is CASSLYRGRGQETQYF. The CDR3, as DNA: TGTGCCAGCAGCCTATACAGGGGGCGAGGACAAGAGACCCAGTACTTC.

This clonotype was counted at least ten times. J is TRBJ1-5 and V is TRBV12-3 or TRBV12-4; D gene ambiguous. This CDR3 comprises 12 residues. The V gene lost 6 bases and the J gene lost 3 bases, with 6 bases spanning the gap. CDR3: CASRVDNQPQHF. CDR3 in DNA: TGTGCCAGCAGGGTGGACAATCAGCCCCAGCATTTT.

This clonotype was seen a few times. The genes are TRBV29-1 and TRBJ1-1; 9 bases agree with TRBD1. In germline, CDR1 is SQVTM, CDR2 ANQGSEA. J lost 9 bases, V lost 7 bases, and 3 bases had no gene match. This CDR3 comprises 10 residues. The CDR3 coding sequence is TGCAGCGAAGGACAGGGGAAAGCTTTCTTT. Its protein is CSEGQGKAFF.

This clonotype was recorded at least ten times. The chain has TRBV10-3 and TRBJ2-7, with 7 bases that match TRBD2. The CDR3 totals 15 residues. Losses at the gene ends were 3 bases for V and 0 bases for J; bases not matched to a gene: 5. Germline V gene data show CDR1 as ENHRY and CDR2 as SYGVKD. CDR3: CAISEGLESSYEQYF. CDR3 nucleotide sequence: TGTGCCATCAGTGAAGGACTAGAGAGCTCCTACGAGCAGTACTTC.

Concerning this clonotype itself: This sequence may be a read error, since a much larger clone differs from it by one base. This rearrangement joins TRBV7-2 to TRBJ1-2; 10 bases are shared with TRBD1. Looked up from germline, CDR1 is SGHTA and CDR2 is FQGNSA. V was pared by 4 bases and J by 7 bases, with 9 bases of the junction left unmatched. The CDR3 consists of 15 residues. The CDR3 loop is CASSYSGTGECGYTF. The CDR3, as DNA: TGTGCCAGCAGCTATTCCGGGACAGGGGAATGTGGCTACACCTTC.

This clonotype was detected many times. V and J are TRBV18 and TRBJ1-5; 7 positions match TRBD1. The germline CDR1 and CDR2 sequences are KGHSH and LQKENI. This CDR3 is built from 14 residues. J gave up 6 bases and V 4 bases, and 6 bases lay outside the gene matches. As DNA, the CDR3 is TGTGCCAGCTCACAGGGGACAGTCGGTCAGCCCCAGCATTTT. Its protein product is CASSQGTVGQPQHF. The variable domain in full, with the rest retrieved from reference TRBV18 and TRBJ1-5, is NAGVMQNPRHLVRRRGQEARLRCSPMKGHSHVYWYRQLPEEGLKFMVYLQKENIIDESGMPKERFSAEFPKEGPSILRIQQVVRGDSAAYFCASSQGTVGQPQHFGDGTRLSIL.

The chain recombines TRBV6-1 with TRBJ1-1, with 8 positions matching TRBD1. Germline V gene lookup returns CDR1 MNHNS and CDR2 SASEGT. The length of the CDR3 is 14 residues. J lost 3 bases, V lost 5 bases, and 5 bases had no gene match. The CDR3 sequence: CASSTGGGYTEAFF. The CDR3 nucleotides are TGTGCCAGCAGTACAGGGGGGGGGTACACTGAAGCTTTCTTT.

This clonotype was detected many times. This sequence joins TRBV7-2 and TRBJ2-1; TRBD1 agrees at 10 bases. V trimming: 0 bases; J trimming: 9 bases; junction bases outside the gene matches: 2. This CDR3 has 14 amino acids. Germline CDR1 and CDR2: SGHTA and FQGNSA. The CDR3 loop reads CASSLATGGSEQFF. In DNA, the CDR3 is TGTGCCAGCAGCTTAGCGACAGGGGGCAGTGAGCAGTTCTTC.

This clonotype was observed at least ten times. The rearrangement joins TRBV7-9 to TRBJ2-3, with D possibly being TRBD2 (5 bases). CDR3 length equals 15 residues. Germline V lookup: CDR1 SEHNR, CDR2 FQNEAQ (reference sequence). V gave up 5 bases and J gave up 1 base, with 13 bases separating them. In nucleotides, the CDR3 is TGTGCCAGCAGCCGCATCGGGGTGGGCACAGATACGCAGTATTTT. It specifies CASSRIGVGTDTQYF.

In this sample, this clonotype turned up many times. This chain's CDR3 is CASRRLTEAFF. CDR3 nucleotide sequence: TGTGCCAGCAGACGACTCACCGAAGCTTTCTTT. The V gene is TRBV28, the J gene TRBJ1-1, with no clear D. Per germline, CDR1 MDHEN and CDR2 SYDVKM. This CDR3 comprises 11 residues. V gave up 6 bases and J gave up 8 bases, with 10 bases separating them.

This clonotype was recorded many times. The CDR3: CASSNLRVAGGYTF. The DNA of the CDR3 is TGTGCCAGCAGCAACCTCAGGGTGGCAGGCGGCTACACCTTC. This chain joins TRBV7-9 and TRBJ1-2, with D possibly being TRBD1 (5 bases). This CDR3 region has 14 residues. CDR1 is SEHNR and CDR2 is FQNEAQ in the germline V gene (reference sequence). V lost 5 bases and J 8 bases, leaving 18 bases between the germline ends.

A few counts support this clonotype. A clone one base away is much larger, so this may be a read error. CDR3 coding DNA: TGTGCCAGCAGTTTGGCGGGGAACGGTCAGCCCCAGCGTTTT. Amino acids: CASSLAGNGQPQRF. This sequence joins TRBV12-3 or TRBV12-4 and TRBJ1-5; no firm D call. The CDR3 contains 14 residues.

The chain employs TRBV20-1 and TRBJ1-1; no clear D. With 2 bases removed from V and 1 base from J, the gap between germline ends came to 17 bases. Germline lookup yields CDR1 DFQATT and CDR2 SNEGSKA (reference sequence). This CDR3 spans 16 amino acids. The CDR3, as DNA: TGCAGTGCTAGAATCGCAGGTTCAGGAAAGAACACTGAAGCTTTCTTT. Its protein is CSARIAGSGKNTEAFF.

This clonotype showed up many times. The chain is built from TRBV27 and TRBJ2-3; 9 positions match TRBD1. V lost 6 bases to trimming and J lost 2 bases; unmatched junction nucleotides: 9. Germline lookup yields CDR1 MNHEY and CDR2 SMNVEV (reference sequence). The CDR3 loop spans 16 amino acids. In DNA form, the CDR3 reads TGTGCCAGCAGCGGCGGGACAGGGTGGGTCACAGATACGCAGTATTTT. Translated: CASSGGTGWVTDTQYF.

This clonotype appeared many times. The rearrangement joins TRBV7-2 to TRBJ2-5; 10 bases fit TRBD1. The CDR3 spans 17 residues. V dropped 5 bases and J dropped 5; count of bases not matched to a gene: 14. Germline V gene data show CDR1 as SGHTA and CDR2 as FQGNSA. CDR3: CASSPGQGVPSVETQYF. CDR3 nucleotides: TGTGCCAGCAGCCCCGGACAGGGGGTTCCGTCTGTGGAGACCCAGTACTTC.

Ten or more counts support this clonotype. The V call is TRBV7-2, the J call TRBJ1-2; tentatively, D is TRBD1 (5 bases). This CDR3 spans 15 amino acids. Germline V CDR1 and CDR2: SGHTA, FQGNSA. Trimming left V 5 bases short and J 2 bases short, with 15 bases between. DNA for the CDR3: TGTGCCAGCAGCCCGGGGGGGGGGATCAACTATGGCTACACCTTC. Translating gives CASSPGGGINYGYTF.

The table lists this clonotype with many counts. The chain links TRBV7-6 to TRBJ2-3, with a weak D call TRBD2 (6 bases). This CDR3 contains 13 residues. V was pared by 8 bases and J by 2 bases, with 11 bases between. The germline CDR1 and CDR2 sequences are SGHVS and FNYEAQ. CDR3 nucleotide sequence: TGTGCCAGCGGGCGGGATTACACAGATACGCAGTATTTT. Amino acids: CASGRDYTDTQYF.

This clonotype occurred a few times. CDR3 amino acids: CASSPTRTDNQPQHF. The DNA of the CDR3 is TGTGCCAGCAGCCCTACTCGGACAGATAATCAGCCCCAGCATTTT. The V and J genes are TRBV3-1 and TRBJ1-5, with a weak D call TRBD1 (6 bases). The V gene lost 4 bases and the J gene lost 4 bases, with 14 bases spanning the gap. CDR3 length: 15 residues. CDR1 LGHDT and CDR2 YNNKEL come from the germline V gene (reference sequence).

A note on this clonotype: A much larger clone differs from this one at a single base, so this may be a read error. CDR3 sequence: CASGTKGETQYF. CDR3 DNA sequence: TGTGCCAGTGGTACCAAGGGAGAGACCCAGTACTTC. The V gene is TRBV19, the J gene TRBJ2-5; D ambiguous. The V end lost 8 bases, the J end lost 4 bases, and 11 bases lay between the germline ends. The CDR3 has 12 amino acids. The germline V gene encodes CDR1 LNHDA and CDR2 SQIVND (reference sequence).

Many counts were recorded for this clonotype. In DNA, the CDR3 is TGCGCCAGCAGCCAAGTCCGGGGGGGTGGGGACACTGAAGCTTTCTTT. Protein: CASSQVRGGGDTEAFF. The chain uses TRBV4-3 and TRBJ1-1; tentative D call: TRBD1 (5 bases). The germline gives CDR1 LGHNA, CDR2 YSLEER. CDR3 size: 16 residues. V shed 1 base and J shed 3 bases, with 15 bases lying between them.

This clonotype occurred many times. The CDR3 DNA follows: TGTGCCAGCAGTTCCCCCAACCGTGAAGCTTTCTTT. This sequence encodes CASSSPNREAFF. The gene calls are TRBV12-3 or TRBV12-4 and TRBJ1-1; D gene ambiguous. This CDR3 contains 12 residues. V gave up 4 bases and J gave up 7 bases, with 10 bases separating them.